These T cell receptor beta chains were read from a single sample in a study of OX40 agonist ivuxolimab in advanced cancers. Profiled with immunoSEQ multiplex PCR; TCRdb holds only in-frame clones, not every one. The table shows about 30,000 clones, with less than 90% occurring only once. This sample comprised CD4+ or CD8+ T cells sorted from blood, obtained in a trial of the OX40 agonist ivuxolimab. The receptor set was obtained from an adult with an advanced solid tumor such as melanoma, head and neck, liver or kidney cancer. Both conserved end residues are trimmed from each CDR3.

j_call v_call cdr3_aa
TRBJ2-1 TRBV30 AWSIGDWNEQF
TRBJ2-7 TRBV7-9 ASSLVGGQDEQY
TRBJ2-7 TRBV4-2 ASSQDDWGAYEQY
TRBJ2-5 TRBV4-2 ASSLSGGAQETQY
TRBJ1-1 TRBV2 ASGGPGQYTEAF
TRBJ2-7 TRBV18 ASSRETSSYEQY
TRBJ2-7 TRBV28 ASSLRGAYEQY
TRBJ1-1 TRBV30 AWRTGERNTEAF
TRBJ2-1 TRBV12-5 ASGLGGTGEKNNEQF
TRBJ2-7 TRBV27 ASSSEGLPYEQY
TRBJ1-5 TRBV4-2 ASSQDQGDKQPQH
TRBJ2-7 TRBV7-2 ASSLALAGNYEQY
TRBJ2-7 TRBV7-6 ASSLGPGDRAYEQY
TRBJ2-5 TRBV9 ASSVLGLAGEETQY
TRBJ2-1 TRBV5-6 ASSFGYNEQF
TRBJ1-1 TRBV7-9 ASSAREGSNTEAF
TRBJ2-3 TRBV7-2 ASSYLQGLGTDTQY
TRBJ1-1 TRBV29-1 SVEGRTGRAF
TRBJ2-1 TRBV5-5 ASSLEVSYNEQF
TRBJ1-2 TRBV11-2 ASSLGNGYT
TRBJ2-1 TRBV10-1 ASSEGPAIGQF
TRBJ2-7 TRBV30 AWSDLGGAEQY
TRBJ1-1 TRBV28 ASSFSQLNTEAF
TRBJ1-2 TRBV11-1 ASSPLEDPINYGYT
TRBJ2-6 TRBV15 ATSRDSGANVLT
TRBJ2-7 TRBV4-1 ASSQDTGGRAYEQY
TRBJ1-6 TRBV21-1 ASSKGARYSPLH
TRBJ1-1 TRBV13 ASSVRQEGAEAF
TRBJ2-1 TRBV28 ASSSRDYDNEQF
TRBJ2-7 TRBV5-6 ATSSGGSYEQY
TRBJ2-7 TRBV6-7 ASSYSGTGGYEQY
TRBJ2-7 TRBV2 ASSPSGGGSFISYEQY
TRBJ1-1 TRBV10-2 ATIGSSTEAF
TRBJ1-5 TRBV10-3 AISEQGQSNQPQH
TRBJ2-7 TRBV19 ASSIGTGEHYEQY
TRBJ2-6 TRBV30 AWMRGTGVSGANVLT
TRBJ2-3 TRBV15 ATSRERGGTDTQY
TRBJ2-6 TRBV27 ASSFQGLGANVLT
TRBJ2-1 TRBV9 ASSVGTGPYNEQF
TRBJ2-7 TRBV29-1 STRTPRNEQY
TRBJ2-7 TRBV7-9 ASSPPGQSYEQY
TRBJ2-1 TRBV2 ASSENGATSSYNEQF
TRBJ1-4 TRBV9 ASSVAPGLTNEKLF
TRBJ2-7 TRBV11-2 ASSLAGAPTYEQY
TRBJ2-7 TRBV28 ASSPGKEGKREQY